This TCR beta chain was captured in a study of long-term antiretroviral therapy in people with HIV (dated by TCRdb to between 2021 and 2024). Background for the entire study: The earliest samples were collected about a decade before the 2015 WHO recommendation for immediate ART, when ART was typically delayed until CD4 counts fell. This retrospective serial study examined whether starting ART and sustained HIV suppression were associated with changes in the composition and diversity of the TRB repertoire in peripheral blood. A total of 192 cryopreserved PBMC samples were contributed to the cohort by 30 adults with confirmed HIV infection, with samples collected serially over a mean of around 6 years (range 1-12). About 40% of the roughly 30 participants with HIV were female. No cross-contamination during QIAcube processing was shown when test extractions of a monoclonal T-cell line were performed alongside about 30 polyclonal samples.

Regarding this clone: Which antigen it targets is not known. Base-call qualities are not available, and no considerably larger clone is one nucleotide away.

Overall study outcomes, separate from this receptor: At every time point, the repertoire was dominated by expanded TRB clones first identified before ART initiation, although this dominance fluctuated and, in many PLHIV, declined after ART. Because pre-ART samples had limited cell numbers, profiling was done on unsorted PBMC rather than on sorted CD4+ and CD8+ T cells. The samples span the years 2004 to 2017, and the ART regimens used at that time may not be as effective as current regimens. Owing to limited PBMC availability, only the TCR beta chain was sequenced, without alpha chain pairing. CDR3 length ranges in HIV repertoires were narrower than in controls, and network structure suggested an antigen-experienced repertoire with only a slight naive shift after ART. Inferences about post-ART repertoire changes are limited because no data were available on ART adherence, viral resistance or therapy changes. ART initiation was associated with a significant increase in TRB diversity, but diversity stayed significantly below transplant donor controls even after long-term ART.

The immunoSEQ hsTCRB v3.0 assay was used at survey level resolution for TRB variable region sequencing. The targeted TRB sequencing depth was about 40,000-55,000 T-cell genomes per sample. Pooled TRB libraries were sequenced on an Illumina MiSeq with a v3 150-cycle kit. From the authors' description of their analysis: Repertoire analysis was run in R within a reproducible Nextflow workflow that covered QC, data transformation and analysis. LymphoSeq2, an R package for exploring AIRR-Seq data, was used to implement custom analyses. After excluding several samples that yielded fewer than 5000 total TRB sequences, 188 HIV repertoires remained for analysis. Among the approximately 190 retained HIV repertoires, 59 were collected before ART initiation and fewer than 150 were collected after ART initiation. Each repertoire was downsampled to 5000 TRB nucleotide sequences, and summary statistics were averaged across 100 downsampling iterations. TRB sequences were retained for analysis only if CDR3 regions of at least seven amino acids were present. Diversity was measured with a Shannon entropy-derived clonality score and the Gini coefficient. Repertoire networks linked the top 5000 CDR3 amino acid sequences whenever two sequences differed by an edit distance of one. For TRB CDR3 amino acid sequences, GLIPH2 was used to predict antigen specificity groups and MHC restriction. Known CMV, EBV, HIV or tissue antigen associations were flagged by matching CDR3 amino acid sequences against VDJdb and McPAS-TCR. Pre-ART, post-ART and control groups were compared with Wilcoxon signed-rank tests and Holm-Bonferroni correction. As stored in TCRdb, this immuneACCESS dataset retains in-frame rearrangements with V and J assigned. A fraction of the clones does not appear; measured against another copy, unresolved V genes explain less than half of the discrepancy, and the remainder lacks a known reason. That table furnishes V, J and clone size, whereas the DNA furnished D and trimming. For this sample the table gives roughly 29,000 clones, of which roughly 96% were detected only once. In total, the top ten clones hold 7.5% to 9% of the sample.

Inclusion was restricted to participants for whom at least one PBMC sample before ART initiation and at least two post-ART samples were available. Treatment was received in the United States of America by all participants with HIV. Before DNA extraction, cryopreserved samples of about 0.95-11 million PBMC were thawed and then washed. At the time of the earliest PBMC sample, participants with HIV were aged between roughly 20 and 54 years. PBMC samples from each participant spanned 1-4 timepoints before ART initiation and 2-8 timepoints after ART initiation, with a median of 7 samples. For every participant, serial HIV viral load, CD4+ T-cell count, ART history and demographic data were obtained. Using a Qiagen kit on a QIAcube, genomic DNA was extracted from unsorted PBMC, with samples processed in batches of 12. Relative to germline, V is 1 base shorter and J is 1 base shorter, with 7 bases between their ends. Sequences SGHAT (CDR1) and FQNNGV (CDR2) are obtained from the germline V gene. Its CDR3 holds 14 amino acids, cysteine through phenylalanine. This entry keeps only the CDR3 DNA: 42 bases, framed from base 1.

Here the sequenced sample was unsorted PBMCs, taken 6 to 6.5 years after starting antiretroviral therapy. This chain is built from TRBV11-2 and TRBJ1-1; the D gene cannot be named for sure. The sequence came from a man aged 30-40 years with HIV. The DNA sequence follows: TGTGCCAGCAGCTTAGCAGCGAAGAACACTGAAGCTTTCTTT. Translated, it gives CASSLAAKNTEAFF.